This T cell receptor beta chain emerged from a study of T cells in Graves' hyperthyroidism and ophthalmopathy. This CDR3 has 15 amino acids. CDR1 and CDR2 (germline): SGHVS, FQNEAQ. Amplified TCR beta CDR3 regions came from RNA transcripts. The primer set for the first-round RT-PCR of the TCR CDR3 was HTBI. TCRdb re-derived calls from the multiplex PCR reads in MiXCR, one entry per CDR3 protein. In the table there are roughly 800,000 distinct CDR3 sequences, roughly 37% of which are singletons. About this clonotype itself: Relative to the germline gene, one junction end is altered; a read error may explain this.

Sequencing input: blood. V gene TRBV7-8 combines with J gene TRBJ2-7; D perhaps matches TRBD2 (7 bases). This receptor was taken from a man aged 18 to 30 with Graves' hyperthyroidism. The CDR3 DNA sequence: TGCGCCAGCAGCCAAGGGGGGGTCGGGGTCTACGAGCAGTACTTC. Translated, it gives CASSQGGVGVYEQYF.